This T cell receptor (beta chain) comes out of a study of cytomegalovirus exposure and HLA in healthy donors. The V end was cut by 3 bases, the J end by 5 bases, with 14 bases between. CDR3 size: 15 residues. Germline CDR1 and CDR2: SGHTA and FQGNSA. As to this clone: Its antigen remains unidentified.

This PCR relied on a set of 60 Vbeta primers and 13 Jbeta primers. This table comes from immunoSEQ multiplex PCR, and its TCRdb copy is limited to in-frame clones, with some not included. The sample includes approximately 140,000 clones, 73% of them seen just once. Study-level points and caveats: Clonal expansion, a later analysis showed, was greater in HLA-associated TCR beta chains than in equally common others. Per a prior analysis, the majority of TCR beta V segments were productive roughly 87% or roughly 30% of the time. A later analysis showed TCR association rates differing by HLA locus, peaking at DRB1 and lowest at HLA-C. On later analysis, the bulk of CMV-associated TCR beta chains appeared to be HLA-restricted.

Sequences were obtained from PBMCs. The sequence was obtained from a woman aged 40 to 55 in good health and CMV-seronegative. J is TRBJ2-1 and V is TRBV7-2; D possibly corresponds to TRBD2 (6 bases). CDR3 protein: CASSFPGLPNNEQFF. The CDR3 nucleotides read TGTGCCAGCAGCTTCCCCGGACTACCAAACAATGAGCAGTTCTTC.